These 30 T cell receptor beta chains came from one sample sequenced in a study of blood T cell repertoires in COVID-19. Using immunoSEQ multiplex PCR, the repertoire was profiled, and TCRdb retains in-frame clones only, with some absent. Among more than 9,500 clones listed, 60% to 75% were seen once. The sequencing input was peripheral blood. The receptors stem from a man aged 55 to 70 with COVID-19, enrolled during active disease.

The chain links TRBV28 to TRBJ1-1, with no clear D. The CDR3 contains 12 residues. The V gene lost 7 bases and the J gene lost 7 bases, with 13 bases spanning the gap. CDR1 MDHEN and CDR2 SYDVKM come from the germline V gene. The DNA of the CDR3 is TGTGCCAGCACCCTAGTCGTAGGTGAAGCTTTCTTT. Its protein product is CASTLVVGEAFF.

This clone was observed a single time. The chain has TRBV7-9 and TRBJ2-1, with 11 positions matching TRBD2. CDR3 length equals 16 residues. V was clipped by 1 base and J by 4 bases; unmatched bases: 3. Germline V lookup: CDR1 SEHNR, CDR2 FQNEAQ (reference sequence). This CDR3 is CASSLEGLAEYNEQFF. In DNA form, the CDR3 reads TGTGCCAGCAGCTTAGAGGGACTAGCGGAGTACAATGAGCAGTTCTTC.

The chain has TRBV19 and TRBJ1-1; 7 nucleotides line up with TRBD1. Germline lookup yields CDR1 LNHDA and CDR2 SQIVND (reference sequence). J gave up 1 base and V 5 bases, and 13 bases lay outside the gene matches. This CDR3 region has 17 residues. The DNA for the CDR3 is TGTGCCAGTAGTGGAAGAGAGAGACAGGGAGAGAACACTGAAGCTTTCTTT. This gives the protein CASSGRERQGENTEAFF.

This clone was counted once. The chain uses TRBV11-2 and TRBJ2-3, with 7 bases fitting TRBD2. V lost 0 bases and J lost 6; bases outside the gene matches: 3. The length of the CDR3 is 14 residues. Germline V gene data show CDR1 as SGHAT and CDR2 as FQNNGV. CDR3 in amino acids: CASSLEGRADTQYF. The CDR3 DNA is TGTGCCAGCAGCTTAGAGGGGAGGGCGGATACGCAGTATTTT.

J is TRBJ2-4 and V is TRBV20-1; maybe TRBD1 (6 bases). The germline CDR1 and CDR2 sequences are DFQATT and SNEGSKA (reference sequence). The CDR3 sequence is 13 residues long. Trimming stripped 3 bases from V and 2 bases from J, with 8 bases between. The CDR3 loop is CSASWDTKNIQYF. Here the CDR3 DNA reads TGCAGTGCTAGTTGGGACACCAAAAACATTCAGTACTTC.

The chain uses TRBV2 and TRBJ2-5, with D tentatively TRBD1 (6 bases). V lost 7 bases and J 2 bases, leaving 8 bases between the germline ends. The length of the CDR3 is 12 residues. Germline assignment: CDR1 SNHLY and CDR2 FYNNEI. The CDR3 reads CASIGQQETQYF. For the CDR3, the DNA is TGTGCCAGCATCGGACAGCAAGAGACCCAGTACTTC.

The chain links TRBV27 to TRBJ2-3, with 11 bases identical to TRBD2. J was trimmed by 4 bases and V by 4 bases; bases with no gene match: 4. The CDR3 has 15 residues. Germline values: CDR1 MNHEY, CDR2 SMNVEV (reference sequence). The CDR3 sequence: CASSSGTSGPDTQYF. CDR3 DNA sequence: TGTGCCAGCAGTTCCGGGACTAGCGGACCAGATACGCAGTATTTT.

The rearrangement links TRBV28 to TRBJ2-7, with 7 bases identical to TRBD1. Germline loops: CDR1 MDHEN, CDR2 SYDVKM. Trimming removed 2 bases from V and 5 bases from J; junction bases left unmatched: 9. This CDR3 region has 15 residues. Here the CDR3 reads CASSLGTAYGNEQYV. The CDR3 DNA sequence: TGTGCCAGCAGTTTAGGGACAGCCTATGGAAACGAGCAGTACGTC.

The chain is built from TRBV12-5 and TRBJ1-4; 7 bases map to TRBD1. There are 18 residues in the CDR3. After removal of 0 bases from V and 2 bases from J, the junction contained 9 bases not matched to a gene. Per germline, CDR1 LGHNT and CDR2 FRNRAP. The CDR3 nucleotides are TGTGCTAGTGGTTTGGTGGTCGGAGGGGGCGTGACTAATGAAAAACTGTTTTTT. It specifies CASGLVVGGGVTNEKLFF.

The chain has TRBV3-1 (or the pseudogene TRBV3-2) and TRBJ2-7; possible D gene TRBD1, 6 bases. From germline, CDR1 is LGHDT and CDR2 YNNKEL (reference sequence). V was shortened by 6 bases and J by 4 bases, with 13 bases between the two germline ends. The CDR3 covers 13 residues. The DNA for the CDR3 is TGTGCCAGCAGTAAACAGGGTGGGTACGAGCAGTACTTC. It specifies CASSKQGGYEQYF.

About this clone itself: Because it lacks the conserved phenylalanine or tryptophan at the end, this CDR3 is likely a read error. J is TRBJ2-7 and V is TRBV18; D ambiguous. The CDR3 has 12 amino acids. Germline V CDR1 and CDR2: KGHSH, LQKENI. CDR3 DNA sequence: TGTGCCAGCGCACCCGACACATACGAGCAGTACATC. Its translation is CASAPDTYEQYI.

The CDR3 protein is CASSIGPGQAGNQPQHF. The CDR3 bases are TGTGCCAGTAGTATCGGTCCGGGACAGGCGGGCAATCAGCCCCAGCATTTT. The chain recombines TRBV19 with TRBJ1-5; 8 bases fit TRBD1. Germline CDR1 LNHDA, CDR2 SQIVND (reference sequence). The CDR3 runs to 17 residues. J lost 2 bases, V lost 3 bases, and 9 bases had no gene match.

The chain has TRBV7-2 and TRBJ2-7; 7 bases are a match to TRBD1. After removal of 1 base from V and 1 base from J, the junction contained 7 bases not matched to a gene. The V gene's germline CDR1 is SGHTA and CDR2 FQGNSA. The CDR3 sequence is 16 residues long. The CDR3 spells CASSLGMTGPSYEQYF. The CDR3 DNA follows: TGTGCCAGCAGCTTAGGTATGACAGGGCCTTCCTACGAGCAGTACTTC.

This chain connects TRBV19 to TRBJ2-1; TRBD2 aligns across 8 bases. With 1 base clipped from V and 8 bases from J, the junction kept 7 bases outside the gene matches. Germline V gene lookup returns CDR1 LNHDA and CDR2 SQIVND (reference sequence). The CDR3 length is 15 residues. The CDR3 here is CASSIVGGRSDEQFF. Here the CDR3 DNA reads TGTGCCAGTAGTATAGTTGGCGGGAGGTCGGATGAGCAGTTCTTC.

In nucleotides, the CDR3 is TGTGCCATCAGTGCCGGTCCGAGCGGAGAGACCCAGTACTTC. This translates into CAISAGPSGETQYF. The J gene is TRBJ2-5, the V gene TRBV10-3; weak D call: TRBD2 (5 bases). The germline V gene encodes CDR1 ENHRY and CDR2 SYGVKD. V dropped 4 bases and J dropped 4 bases, with 13 bases sitting between them. CDR3 length equals 14 residues.

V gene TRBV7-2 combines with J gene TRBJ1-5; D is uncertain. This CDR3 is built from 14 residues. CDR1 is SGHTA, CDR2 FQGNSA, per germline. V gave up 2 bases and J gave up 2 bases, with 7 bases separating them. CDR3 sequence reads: CASSLTSGNQPQHF. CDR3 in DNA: TGTGCCAGCAGCTTAACGAGTGGCAATCAGCCCCAGCATTTT. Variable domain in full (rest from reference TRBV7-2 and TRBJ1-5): GAGVSQSPSNKVTEKGKDVELRCDPISGHTALYWYRQSLGQGLEFLIYFQGNSAPDKSGLPSDRFSAERTGGSVSTLTIQRTQQEDSAVYLCASSLTSGNQPQHFGDGTRLSIL.

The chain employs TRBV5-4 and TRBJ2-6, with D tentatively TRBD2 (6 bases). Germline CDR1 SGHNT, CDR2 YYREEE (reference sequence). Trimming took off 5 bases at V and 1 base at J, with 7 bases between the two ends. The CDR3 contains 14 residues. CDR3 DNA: TGTGCCAGCAGGGACTATTCTGGGGCCAACGTCCTGACTTTC. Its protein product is CASRDYSGANVLTF.

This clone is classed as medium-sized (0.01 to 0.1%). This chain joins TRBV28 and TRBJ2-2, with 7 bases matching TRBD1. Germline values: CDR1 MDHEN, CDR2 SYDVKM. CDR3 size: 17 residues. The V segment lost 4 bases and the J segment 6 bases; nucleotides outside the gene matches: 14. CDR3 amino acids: CASSSLGQETLAGELFF. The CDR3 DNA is TGTGCCAGCAGTTCCCTCGGACAGGAAACGTTGGCCGGGGAGCTGTTTTTT.

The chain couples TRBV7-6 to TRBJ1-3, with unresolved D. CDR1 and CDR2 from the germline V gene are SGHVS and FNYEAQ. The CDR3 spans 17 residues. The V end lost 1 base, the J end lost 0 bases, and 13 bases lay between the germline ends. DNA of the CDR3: TGTGCCAGCAGCTTAGTCTCGGGCGGGTACTCTGGAAACACCATATATTTT. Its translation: CASSLVSGGYSGNTIYF. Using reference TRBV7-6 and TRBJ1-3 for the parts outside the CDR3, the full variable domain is GAGVSQSPRYKVTKRGQDVALRCDPISGHVSLYWYRQALGQGPEFLTYFNYEAQQDKSGLPNDRFSAERPEGSISTLTIQRTEQRDSAMYRCASSLVSGGYSGNTIYFGEGSWLTVV.

The DNA for the CDR3 is TGTGCCAGCATCCCGGCATTTCTCCCTAGCGCCGGCTACAATGAGCAGTTCTTC. This sequence encodes CASIPAFLPSAGYNEQFF. The chain uses TRBV7-3 and TRBJ2-1, with D perhaps TRBD2 (6 bases). Trimming cost V 7 bases and J 3 bases, with 25 bases left between them. Per germline, CDR1 SGHTA and CDR2 FQGTGA. The CDR3 has 18 residues.

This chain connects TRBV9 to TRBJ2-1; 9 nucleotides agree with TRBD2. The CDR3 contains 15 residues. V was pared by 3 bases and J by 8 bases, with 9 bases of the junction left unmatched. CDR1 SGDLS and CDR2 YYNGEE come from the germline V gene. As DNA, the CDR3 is TGTGCCAGCAGCGAGAGCGGGGGGTCCGGGTATGAGCAGTTCTTC. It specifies CASSESGGSGYEQFF.

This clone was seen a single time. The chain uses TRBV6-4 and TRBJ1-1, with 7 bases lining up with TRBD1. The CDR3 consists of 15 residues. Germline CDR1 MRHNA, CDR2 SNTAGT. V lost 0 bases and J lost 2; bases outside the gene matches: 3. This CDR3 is CASSDSRDSNTEAFF. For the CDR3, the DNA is TGTGCCAGCAGTGACTCGAGGGACAGTAACACTGAAGCTTTCTTT.

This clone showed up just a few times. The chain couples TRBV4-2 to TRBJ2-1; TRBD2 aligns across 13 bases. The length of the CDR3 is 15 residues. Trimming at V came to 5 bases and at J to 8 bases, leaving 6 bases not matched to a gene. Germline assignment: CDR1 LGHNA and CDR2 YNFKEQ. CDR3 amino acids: CASSVGTSGKHEQFF. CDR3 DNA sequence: TGTGCCAGCAGCGTCGGGACTAGCGGGAAACATGAGCAGTTCTTC.

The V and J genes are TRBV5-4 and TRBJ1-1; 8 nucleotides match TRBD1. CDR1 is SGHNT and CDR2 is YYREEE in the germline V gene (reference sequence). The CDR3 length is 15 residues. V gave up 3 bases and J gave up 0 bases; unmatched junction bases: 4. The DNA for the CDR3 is TGTGCCAGCAGCTGGGACAGGACCTTGAACACTGAAGCTTTCTTT. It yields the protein CASSWDRTLNTEAFF. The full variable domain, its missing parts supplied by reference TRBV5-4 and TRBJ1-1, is ETGVTQSPTHLIKTRGQQVTLRCSSQSGHNTVSWYQQALGQGPQFIFQYYREEENGRGNFPPRFSGLQFPNYSSELNVNALELDDSALYLCASSWDRTLNTEAFFGQGTRLTVV.

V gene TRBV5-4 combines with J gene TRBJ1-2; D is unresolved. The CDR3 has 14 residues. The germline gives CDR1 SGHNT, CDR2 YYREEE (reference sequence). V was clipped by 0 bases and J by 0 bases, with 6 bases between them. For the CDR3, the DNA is TGTGCCAGCAGCTTGGGGGCGACTAACTATGGCTACACCTTC. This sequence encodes CASSLGATNYGYTF.

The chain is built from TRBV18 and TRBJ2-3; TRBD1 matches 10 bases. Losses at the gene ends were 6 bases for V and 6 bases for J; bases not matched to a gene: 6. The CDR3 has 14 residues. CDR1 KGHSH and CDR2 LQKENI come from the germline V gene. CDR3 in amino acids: CASSRQGASDTQYF. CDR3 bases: TGTGCCAGCTCCCGACAGGGGGCTTCCGATACGCAGTATTTT.

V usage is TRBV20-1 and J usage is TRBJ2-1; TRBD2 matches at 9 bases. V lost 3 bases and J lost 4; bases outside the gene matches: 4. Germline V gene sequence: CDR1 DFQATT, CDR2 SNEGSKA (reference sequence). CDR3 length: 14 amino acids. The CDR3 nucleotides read TGCAGTGCTAGTAAGACTAGCGGTTACAATGAGCAGTTCTTC. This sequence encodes CSASKTSGYNEQFF.

This CDR3 reads CASSPLDSKNSPLHF. DNA for the CDR3: TGTGCCAGCTCACCGCTGGACAGTAAAAATTCACCCCTCCACTTT. V is TRBV18 and J is TRBJ1-6; maybe TRBD1 (6 bases). The germline V gene encodes CDR1 KGHSH and CDR2 LQKENI. This CDR3 comprises 15 residues. V lost 3 bases and J lost 7, with 13 bases in between.

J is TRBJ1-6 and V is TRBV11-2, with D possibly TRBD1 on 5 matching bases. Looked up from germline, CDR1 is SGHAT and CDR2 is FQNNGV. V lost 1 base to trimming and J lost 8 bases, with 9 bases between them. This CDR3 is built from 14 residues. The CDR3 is CASSLGVGDSPLHF. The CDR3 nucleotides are TGTGCCAGCAGCTTAGGGGTAGGGGATTCACCCCTCCACTTT.

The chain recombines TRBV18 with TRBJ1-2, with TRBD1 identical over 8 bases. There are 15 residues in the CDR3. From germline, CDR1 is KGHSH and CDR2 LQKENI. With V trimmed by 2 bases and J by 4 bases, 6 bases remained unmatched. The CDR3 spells CASSPTGGEGYGYTF. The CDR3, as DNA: TGTGCCAGCTCACCAACAGGGGGTGAGGGCTATGGCTACACCTTC. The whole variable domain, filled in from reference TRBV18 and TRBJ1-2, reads NAGVMQNPRHLVRRRGQEARLRCSPMKGHSHVYWYRQLPEEGLKFMVYLQKENIIDESGMPKERFSAEFPKEGPSILRIQQVVRGDSAAYFCASSPTGGEGYGYTFGSGTRLTVV.